The 17 T cell receptor beta chains below all came from one sample that was sequenced in a study of blood T cell repertoires in COVID-19. Sequenced by immunoSEQ multiplex PCR; TCRdb stores in-frame clones only, minus some. This sample has about 250,000 clones, with roughly three quarters found just once. Sequenced sample: peripheral blood. The source is a woman aged 40-49 years with active or convalescent COVID-19.

The rearrangement joins TRBV13 to TRBJ2-3; 15 bases line up with TRBD2. Germline V gene lookup returns CDR1 PRHDT and CDR2 FYEKMQ (reference sequence). The CDR3 is 16 amino acids. Trimming took 3 bases from V and 6 from J; bases not matched to a gene: 4. For the CDR3, the DNA is TGTGCCAGCAGCTTGACCGGGACTAGCGGGGGGGATACGCAGTATTTT. Its translation: CASSLTGTSGGDTQYF.

This clone occurred once. The chain carries TRBV6-5 and TRBJ2-1, with D hard to call. The CDR3 loop spans 11 amino acids. The V gene lost 6 bases and the J gene lost 2 bases, with 2 bases spanning the gap. CDR1 is MNHEY, CDR2 SVGAGI, per germline. The CDR3: CASSTYNEQFF. DNA for the CDR3: TGTGCCAGCAGCACCTACAATGAGCAGTTCTTC.

This chain uses TRBV3-1 (or the pseudogene TRBV3-2) with TRBJ1-4; 9 bases are shared with TRBD1. The CDR3 spans 14 residues. Unmatched junction bases numbered 5, after V lost 4 bases and J lost 8 bases. In germline, CDR1 is LGHDT, CDR2 YNNKEL (reference sequence). The chain's CDR3 is CASSLGQGGEKLFF. As DNA, the CDR3 is TGTGCCAGCAGCCTGGGACAGGGCGGAGAAAAACTGTTTTTT.

The chain carries TRBV3-1 (or the pseudogene TRBV3-2) and TRBJ1-5; TRBD1 aligns across 7 bases. The V segment lost 5 bases and the J segment 2 bases; nucleotides outside the gene matches: 6. CDR1 LGHDT and CDR2 YNNKEL come from the germline V gene (reference sequence). The CDR3 is made up of 15 amino acids. The DNA of the CDR3 is TGTGCCAGCAGCTTTACAGGGGCGGGCAATCAGCCCCAGCATTTT. Amino acid sequence: CASSFTGAGNQPQHF.

The V call is TRBV28, the J call TRBJ2-3; TRBD1 is a possible D gene (5 bases). Deletions cut 8 bases from V and 1 base from J, with 22 bases between. This CDR3 region has 17 residues. In germline, CDR1 is MDHEN, CDR2 SYDVKM. The CDR3 reads CASALEGERVGTDTQYF. As DNA, the CDR3 is TGTGCCAGCGCTCTAGAAGGGGAACGAGTTGGCACAGATACGCAGTATTTT. Full variable domain (missing parts from reference TRBV28 and TRBJ2-3): DVKVTQSSRYLVKRTGEKVFLECVQDMDHENMFWYRQDPGLGLRLIYFSYDVKMKEKGDIPEGYSVSREKKERFSLILESASTNQTSMYLCASALEGERVGTDTQYFGPGTRLTVL.

In this sample, this clone turned up a few times. The chain is built from TRBV19 and TRBJ1-5; 7 bases are a match to TRBD1. V gave up 6 bases and J gave up 11 bases; unmatched junction bases: 28. Germline V gene lookup returns CDR1 LNHDA and CDR2 SQIVND (reference sequence). There are 19 residues in the CDR3. DNA for the CDR3: TGTGCCAGTAGCAGACCCACGGGCGCCCCCAGGGGGGCTCAATCAGCCCAGCATTTT. Translating it yields CASSRPTGAPRGAQSAQHF.

The chain has TRBV5-1 and TRBJ2-5; tentative D call: TRBD1 (6 bases). Trimming left V 1 base short and J 1 base short, with 8 bases between. This CDR3 region has 14 residues. Germline V lookup: CDR1 SGHRS, CDR2 YFSETQ. The CDR3 DNA sequence: TGCGCCAGCAGCTTGACAGGGCCCCAAGAGACCCAGTACTTC. It encodes CASSLTGPQETQYF.

The gene calls are TRBV11-2 and TRBJ2-7; TRBD2 agrees at 7 bases. Losses at the gene ends were 3 bases for V and 6 bases for J; bases not matched to a gene: 8. The CDR3 loop spans 14 amino acids. The V gene's germline CDR1 is SGHAT and CDR2 FQNNGV. The CDR3 bases are TGTGCCAGCAGCTTTCATGATGGGGGGGGCGAGCAGTACTTC. This translates into CASSFHDGGGEQYF. The full variable domain, completed using reference TRBV11-2 and TRBJ2-7, is EAGVAQSPRYKIIEKRQSVAFWCNPISGHATLYWYQQILGQGPKLLIQFQNNGVVDDSQLPKDRFSAERLKGVDSTLKIQPAKLEDSAVYLCASSFHDGGGEQYFGPGTRLTVT.

V usage is TRBV5-4 and J usage is TRBJ2-1; 10 bases line up with TRBD1. V lost 4 bases to trimming and J lost 8 bases; unmatched junction nucleotides: 9. Germline loops: CDR1 SGHNT, CDR2 YYREEE (reference sequence). The CDR3 sequence is 15 residues long. CDR3 DNA: TGTGCCAGCAGCCCTGGACAGGGGGGGATACATGAGCAGTTCTTC. Translating gives CASSPGQGGIHEQFF.

This clone appeared once. This rearrangement joins TRBV28 to TRBJ2-5; possibly TRBD1 for D (5 bases). Germline V gene lookup returns CDR1 MDHEN and CDR2 SYDVKM. V lost 3 bases, J lost 9 bases, and 20 bases lay in between. The CDR3 length is 15 residues. The CDR3 DNA follows: TGTGCCAGCAGTTTTCAGGACATCCCAAATGGTCCCCAGTACTTC. Amino acid sequence: CASSFQDIPNGPQYF.

The V and J genes are TRBV24-1 and TRBJ1-1; D not certain. The V and J ends lost 3 bases and 1 base respectively, with 20 bases between them. This CDR3 contains 18 residues. The germline gives CDR1 KGHDR, CDR2 SFDVKD. The CDR3 reads CATSDTPGGKRGNTEAFF. Written as DNA, the CDR3 is TGTGCCACCAGTGATACCCCCGGAGGGAAGCGAGGGAACACTGAAGCTTTCTTT.

The chain combines TRBV10-1 with TRBJ1-5; unclear D gene. This CDR3 region has 13 residues. The ends were cut back, 0 bases at V and 6 bases at J, with 6 bases in the middle. In germline, CDR1 is WNHNN, CDR2 SYGVQD (reference sequence). The CDR3 nucleotides read TGCGCCAGCAGTGAGTCTCCCTTTCAGCCCCAGCATTTT. The encoded protein is CASSESPFQPQHF.

This sequence joins TRBV6-4 and TRBJ2-1; 7 bases are shared with TRBD2. Germline values: CDR1 MRHNA, CDR2 SNTAGT. The V segment lost 5 bases and the J segment 5 bases; nucleotides outside the gene matches: 6. This CDR3 has 14 amino acids. CDR3 protein: CASSSWGGNNEQFF. CDR3 DNA sequence: TGTGCCAGCAGTTCTTGGGGGGGGAACAATGAGCAGTTCTTC.

This clone was counted a single time. The chain links TRBV15 to TRBJ2-2; TRBD1 matches at 8 bases. This CDR3 is 14 amino acids long. CDR1 and CDR2 (germline): LNHNV, YYDKDF (reference sequence). The junction had 6 bases not matched to a gene; V was cut back by 5 bases and J by 7 bases. The CDR3 protein is CATSVRTGLGELFF. CDR3 in DNA: TGTGCCACCAGCGTTAGGACAGGGCTCGGGGAGCTGTTTTTT.

The chain recombines TRBV5-1 with TRBJ1-2; weak D call: TRBD1 (5 bases). Germline V gives CDR1 SGHRS, CDR2 YFSETQ. The CDR3 is made up of 14 amino acids. Trimming took 8 bases from V and 7 from J, leaving 21 bases between them. CDR3 protein: CASRPRDSGGGYTF. DNA of the CDR3: TGCGCCAGTCGCCCCAGGGACTCCGGGGGTGGCTACACCTTC. The full variable domain, its missing parts supplied by reference TRBV5-1 and TRBJ1-2, is KAGVTQTPRYLIKTRGQQVTLSCSPISGHRSVSWYQQTPGQGLQFLFEYFSETQRNKGNFPGRFSGRQFSNSRSEMNVSTLELGDSALYLCASRPRDSGGGYTFGSGTRLTVV.

This chain links TRBV5-4 with TRBJ1-1, with TRBD1 matching over 9 bases. Germline CDR1 and CDR2: SGHNT and YYREEE (reference sequence). J was trimmed by 5 bases and V by 4 bases; bases with no gene match: 18. The CDR3 extends over 18 amino acids. The CDR3 DNA reads TGTGCCAGCAGCATCTCGACTTTAAGACAGGGGGGATGGACTGAAGCTTTCTTT. It yields the protein CASSISTLRQGGWTEAFF.

In nucleotides, the CDR3 is TGTGCCAGCAATATTGGGCAGTATAATTCACCCCTCCACTTT. Translating gives CASNIGQYNSPLHF. This chain joins TRBV2 and TRBJ1-6; D call uncertain. CDR3 length equals 14 residues. CDR1 is SNHLY, CDR2 FYNNEI, per germline. V lost 7 bases and J 4 bases, leaving 11 bases between the germline ends.